What follows is one T cell receptor (beta chain) and its context. The source of the sample is a study of blood T cell repertoires in COVID-19. Study-wide context: From the United States, Italy and Spain came samples of acute and convalescent COVID-19.

Profiled with immunoSEQ multiplex PCR; TCRdb holds only in-frame clones, not every one. The sample yields just over 250,000 clones, less than 90% seen once. Per the germline V gene, CDR1 is DFQATT and CDR2 is SNEGSKA (reference sequence). This CDR3 has 12 amino acids. The ends were cut back, 3 bases at V and 6 bases at J, with 10 bases in the middle. This rearrangement joins TRBV20-1 to TRBJ2-3; D unresolved. The material sequenced was peripheral blood. The clonotype originates from a man in his fifties or sixties who had recovered from COVID-19. In DNA form, the CDR3 reads TGCAGTGCTAGTCCTTCGTTGGATACGCAGTATTTT. This encodes CSASPSLDTQYF.